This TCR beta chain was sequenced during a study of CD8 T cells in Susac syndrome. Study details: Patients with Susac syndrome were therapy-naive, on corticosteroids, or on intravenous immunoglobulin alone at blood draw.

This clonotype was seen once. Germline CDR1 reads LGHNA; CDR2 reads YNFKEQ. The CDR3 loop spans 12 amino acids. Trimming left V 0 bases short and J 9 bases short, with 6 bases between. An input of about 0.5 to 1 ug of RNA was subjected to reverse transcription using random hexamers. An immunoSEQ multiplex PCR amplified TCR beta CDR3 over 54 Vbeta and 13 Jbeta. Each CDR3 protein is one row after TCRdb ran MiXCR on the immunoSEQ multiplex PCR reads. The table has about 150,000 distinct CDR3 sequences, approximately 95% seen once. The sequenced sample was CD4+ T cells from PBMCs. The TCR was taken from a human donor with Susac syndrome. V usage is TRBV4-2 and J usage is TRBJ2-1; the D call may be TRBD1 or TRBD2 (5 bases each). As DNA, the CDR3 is TGTGCCAGCAGCCAAGATGGGGGTGAGCAGTTCTTC. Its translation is CASSQDGGEQFF.